The 16 T cell receptor beta chains reported below all come from one sample, sequenced in a study of regulatory T cells in long-lasting Graves disease. Time point noted: newly diagnosed GD, antithyroid drugs for less than 3 months. TCR sequences were obtained from RNA taken from PBMCs. The TCR beta library used iRepertoire HTBI primers with Arm-PCR amplification of CDR3. TCRdb redid the calling of the multiplex PCR reads with MiXCR, one entry per CDR3 protein. There are fewer than 500,000 distinct CDR3 sequences in the sample; roughly 17% occur only once, and 12% lies in the top ten. These sequences were also reported in another study, on T cells in Graves' hyperthyroidism and ophthalmopathy.

Sample: peripheral blood mononuclear cells (PBMCs), taken at new diagnosis, from a patient treated with antithyroid drugs. The receptor source for this set is a man in his forties with Graves disease.

This clonotype was counted many times. The chain is built from TRBV6-1 and TRBJ2-7; TRBD2 is a possible D gene (6 bases). With 5 bases removed from V and 0 bases from J, the gap between germline ends came to 17 bases. Germline lookup yields CDR1 MNHNS and CDR2 SASEGT. The CDR3 spans 16 residues. The CDR3 DNA is TGTGCCAGCAGTAATAAACCAGGGAGGAGCTCCTACGAGCAGTACTTC. The encoded protein is CASSNKPGRSSYEQYF.

This clonotype was seen a handful of times. The genes are TRBV4-1 and TRBJ2-1, with TRBD2 matching over 10 bases. The trim removed 1 base at V and 0 bases at J, leaving 3 bases unmatched. From germline, CDR1 is MGHRA and CDR2 YSYEKL. The CDR3 spans 17 residues. This CDR3 reads CASSQVSSGGSYNEQFF. Here the CDR3 DNA reads TGCGCCAGCAGCCAAGTATCTAGCGGGGGCTCCTACAATGAGCAGTTCTTC.

This clonotype has a count of ten or more. The chain joins TRBV2 to TRBJ2-5; 14 bases line up with TRBD2. Germline V CDR1 and CDR2: SNHLY, FYNNEI. The CDR3 has 17 residues. With 1 base clipped from V and 4 bases from J, the junction kept 5 bases outside the gene matches. Here the CDR3 DNA reads TGTGCCAGCAGTGAAGTGGGACTAGCGGGAGTGAGAGAGACCCAGTACTTC. This codes for CASSEVGLAGVRETQYF. Drawing the rest from reference TRBV2 and TRBJ2-5, the complete variable domain is EPEVTQTPSHQVTQMGQEVILRCVPISNHLYFYWYRQILGQKVEFLVSFYNNEISEKSEIFDDQFSVERPDGSNFTLKIRSTKLEDSAMYFCASSEVGLAGVRETQYFGPGTRLLVL.

This clonotype was observed a few times. The chain is built from TRBV28 and TRBJ1-4; D ambiguous. Germline-derived CDR1 and CDR2 are MDHEN and SYDVKM. V gave up 5 bases and J gave up 8 bases, with 18 bases separating them. There are 15 residues in the CDR3. The CDR3 DNA sequence: TGTGCCAGCAGTGTCGGATCCGTGGGAAAGGAAAAACTGTTTTTT. Its translation is CASSVGSVGKEKLFF.

This clonotype showed up many times. The rearrangement links TRBV2 to TRBJ1-1; tentatively, D is TRBD1 (5 bases). V shed 6 bases and J shed 1 base, with 9 bases lying between them. The CDR3 runs 13 residues. CDR1 and CDR2 from the germline V gene are SNHLY and FYNNEI. The CDR3 protein is CASSHDRNTEAFF. CDR3 DNA sequence: TGTGCCAGCAGCCACGACAGGAACACTGAAGCTTTCTTT.

The chain links TRBV6-1 to TRBJ1-1; D call uncertain. The germline gives CDR1 MNHNS, CDR2 SASEGT. The V end was cut by 1 base, the J end by 1 base, with 7 bases between. The CDR3 is made up of 14 amino acids. The CDR3 region has the DNA TGTGCCAGCAGTGAAGGGTCGGGGAACACTGAAGCTTTCTTT. This gives the protein CASSEGSGNTEAFF.

This clonotype was seen a few times. This rearrangement joins TRBV5-4 to TRBJ2-6; 7 bases match TRBD1. The CDR3 runs 16 residues. Germline V gene sequence: CDR1 SGHNT, CDR2 YYREEE (reference sequence). J was trimmed by 0 bases and V by 5 bases; bases with no gene match: 5. The CDR3 nucleotides read TGTGCCAGCAGTCCGGGACAGCTCTCTGGGGCCAACGTCCTGACTTTC. It encodes CASSPGQLSGANVLTF.

There are many counts of this clonotype. The genes are TRBV24-1 and TRBJ2-3; 11 nucleotides line up with TRBD2. Germline V CDR1 and CDR2: KGHDR, SFDVKD. The V segment lost 4 bases and the J segment 3 bases; nucleotides outside the gene matches: 5. This CDR3 comprises 16 residues. CDR3 sequence (DNA): TGTGCCACCAGTGACCCTATAGCGGGAGGGACAGATACGCAGTATTTT. It specifies CATSDPIAGGTDTQYF.

The gene calls are TRBV20-1 and TRBJ1-5; D ambiguous. V lost 2 bases and J lost 1, with 12 bases in between. Per germline, CDR1 DFQATT and CDR2 SNEGSKA (reference sequence). This CDR3 is built from 15 residues. The CDR3 nucleotides are TGCAGTGCTAGAACCTCGCCCGAGAGCAATCAGCCCCAGCATTTT. It is translated as CSARTSPESNQPQHF.

The table lists this clonotype with a few counts. V gene TRBV2 combines with J gene TRBJ1-1; D might be TRBD1 (6 bases). V dropped 8 bases and J dropped 0 bases, with 16 bases sitting between them. This CDR3 is 15 amino acids long. Germline lookup yields CDR1 SNHLY and CDR2 FYNNEI. The chain's CDR3 is CASLPPGQLNTEAFF. DNA of the CDR3: TGTGCCAGCCTTCCCCCCGGACAGCTGAACACTGAAGCTTTCTTT.

This clonotype has ten or more counts. The gene calls are TRBV18 and TRBJ2-7, with a tentative D call TRBD1 (5 bases). The CDR3 consists of 13 residues. The V gene lost 2 bases and the J gene lost 7 bases, with 12 bases spanning the gap. Germline CDR1 and CDR2: KGHSH and LQKENI. The CDR3 loop is CASSPSTQGEQYF. DNA of the CDR3: TGTGCCAGCTCACCAAGTACCCAGGGAGAGCAGTACTTC.

This clonotype has ten or more counts. This chain connects TRBV24-1 to TRBJ2-5; 13 positions match TRBD2. Germline CDR1 and CDR2: KGHDR and SFDVKD. The length of the CDR3 is 15 residues. Trimming took 4 bases from V and 4 from J; bases not matched to a gene: 2. Here the CDR3 DNA reads TGTGCCACCAGTGACCGGACTAGCGGGAGAGAGACCCAGTACTTC. Translation: CATSDRTSGRETQYF.

This clonotype was seen more than once but under ten times. DNA for the CDR3: TGCAGCGTTAATGGACTAGCGGTTAGCTCCTACAATGAGCAGTTCTTC. It is translated as CSVNGLAVSSYNEQFF. The V and J genes are TRBV29-1 and TRBJ2-1; TRBD2 matches 10 bases. The germline V gene has CDR1 SQVTM and CDR2 ANQGSEA. The CDR3 covers 16 residues. V trimming: 5 bases; J trimming: 0 bases; junction bases outside the gene matches: 7.

This clonotype was recorded many times. The chain has TRBV6-1 and TRBJ2-3; D perhaps matches TRBD2 (6 bases). The CDR3 runs 16 residues. In germline, CDR1 is MNHNS, CDR2 SASEGT. V was clipped by 8 bases and J by 1 base, with 19 bases between them. This chain's CDR3 is CASSRRSASGTDTQYF. In DNA form, the CDR3 reads TGTGCCAGCTCACGAAGAAGTGCTAGCGGCACAGATACGCAGTATTTT.

This clonotype occurred a few times. This chain uses TRBV6-5 with TRBJ2-1; D remains unclear. Germline CDR1 is MNHEY and CDR2 is SVGAGI. The CDR3 consists of 11 residues. Trimming stripped 4 bases from V and 16 bases from J, with 14 bases between. The CDR3 loop reads CASSWGMAEFF. The CDR3 DNA reads TGTGCCAGCAGTTGGGGAATGGCCGAATTCTTC.

CDR3 residues: CASSDLGGPQHF. CDR3 coding DNA: TGTGCCAGCAGTGATTTGGGTGGGCCCCAGCATTTT. The genes are TRBV25-1 and TRBJ1-5; no clear D. The CDR3 extends over 12 amino acids. V was shortened by 3 bases and J by 9 bases, with 9 bases between the two germline ends. Germline V gives CDR1 MGHDK, CDR2 SYGVNS.